The 32 T cell receptor beta chains reported below all come from one sample, sequenced in a study of T cell clonality in common variable immunodeficiency. These receptors' targets are unknown. General study points: Common variable immunodeficiency TCR beta sequences reportedly had fewer deletions and N-nucleotide insertions.

The assay was immunoSEQ multiplex PCR, and TCRdb's table has in-frame clones only and misses some. This repertoire lists over 30,000 clones without singletons; around 30% sits in the top ten. Sequenced: peripheral blood mononuclear cells. Receptors originate from a human donor with common variable immunodeficiency.

The sample holds many counts of this clone. The CDR3 sequence: CASSSDGGRGNTIYF. The sequenced part of the CDR3 DNA is TGTGCCAGTAGTTCGGACGGGGGAAGGGGAAACACC. This chain uses TRBV19 with TRBJ1-3; the D gene is possibly TRBD1 (5 bases). Sequencing ends 3 residues short of the CDR3 end; the germline J gene provides the rest. CDR3 size: 15 residues. Germline V lookup: CDR1 LNHDA, CDR2 SQIVND (reference sequence). Trimming cost V 5 bases and J 4 bases, with 15 bases left between them.

This clone was seen a handful of times. The observed sequence ends 3 residues before the CDR3 terminus, with the missing tail filled in from the germline J gene. The rearrangement uses TRBV18 and TRBJ1-3; perhaps TRBD1 as D (6 bases). CDR1 is KGHSH, CDR2 LQKENI, per germline. The length of the CDR3 is 17 residues. V was pared by 0 bases and J by 4 bases, with 16 bases between. The covered CDR3 bases are TGTGCCAGCTCACCACCTAAGGGGGACGGTGGAGGAAACACC. Its protein product is CASSPPKGDGGGNT. The whole CDR3 protein reads CASSPPKGDGGGNTIYF.

This clone was counted at least ten times. The DNA ends 3 residues before the CDR3 does, and the rest of the CDR3 is filled in from the germline J gene. The V call is TRBV7-8, the J call TRBJ2-3; TRBD2 is a possible D gene (7 bases). Germline V gene lookup returns CDR1 SGHVS and CDR2 FQNEAQ. Between the trimmed V and J ends, which lost 3 bases and 2 bases, there was a span of 15 bases. This CDR3 contains 16 residues. CDR3 protein: CASSLPSRGPTDTQYF. CDR3 DNA (partial): TGTGCCAGCAGCTTGCCCTCGCGGGGGCCCACAGATACG.

This clone was detected ten times or more. The read terminates 3 residues ahead of where the CDR3 ends, so the germline J gene completes it. V gene TRBV20-1 combines with J gene TRBJ2-1; 11 nucleotides match TRBD2. Unmatched junction bases numbered 7, after V lost 3 bases and J lost 0 bases. The germline V gene encodes CDR1 DFQATT and CDR2 SNEGSKA (reference sequence). The CDR3 is 17 amino acids. The CDR3 DNA, read in part, is TGCAGTGCTAGGGCCGGGACTAGCGGTAGCTCCTACAATGAG. It specifies CSARAGTSGSSYNE. The CDR3 in full is CSARAGTSGSSYNEQFF.

This clone showed up many times. The sequenced CDR3 bases are TGCAGTGCTAGGGGGTTCACGGGGACTAGCTCCACAGATACG. Translation gives CSARGFTGTSSTDT. Given in full, the CDR3 is CSARGFTGTSSTDTQYF. The J gene is TRBJ2-3, the V gene TRBV20-1, with 9 bases matching TRBD2. The observed sequence ends 3 residues before the CDR3 terminus, with the missing tail filled in from the germline J gene. Unmatched junction bases numbered 12, after V lost 3 bases and J lost 2 bases. CDR3 length equals 17 residues. From germline, CDR1 is DFQATT and CDR2 SNEGSKA (reference sequence).

Ten or more counts support this clone. The sequence runs out 3 residues before the end of the CDR3; the remainder is reconstructed from the germline J gene. This chain connects TRBV9 to TRBJ2-2; the D is unclear. V shed 0 bases and J shed 4 bases, with 4 bases lying between them. Germline lookup yields CDR1 SGDLS and CDR2 YYNGEE. The CDR3 totals 13 residues. CDR3 DNA, as far as it was read: TGTGCCAGCAGCGTAGGAGCCACCGGGGAG. This codes for CASSVGATGE. The entire CDR3 reads CASSVGATGELFF.

This clone was detected ten times or more. The read finishes 3 residues shy of the CDR3 end, and the germline J gene is used to complete it. This chain connects TRBV28 to TRBJ1-5; 8 nucleotides match TRBD1. V lost 6 bases to trimming and J lost 2 bases; unmatched junction nucleotides: 9. Germline assignment: CDR1 MDHEN and CDR2 SYDVKM. The CDR3 covers 16 residues. The CDR3 loop is CASRTRRGLGNQPQHF. The covered CDR3 bases are TGTGCCAGCAGGACACGCAGGGGGCTTGGCAATCAGCCC.

The CDR3 DNA, read in part, is TGTGCCAGCAGCCCCGGAGCGGCTAGCTCCTACAATGAG. Translation: CASSPGAASSYNE. The entire CDR3 protein is CASSPGAASSYNEQFF. J is TRBJ2-1 and V is TRBV7-6; D may be TRBD2 (5 bases). The read ends 3 residues before the CDR3 terminus; that terminus is restored from the germline J gene. Trimming stripped 5 bases from V and 0 bases from J, with 14 bases between. The length of the CDR3 is 16 residues. From germline, CDR1 is SGHVS and CDR2 FNYEAQ.

This clone has a handful of counts. CDR3 bases read: TGTGCCAGCAGTCTCGGACAGGGGCTATTTTACGAG. Its translation: CASSLGQGLFYE. The full CDR3 reads CASSLGQGLFYEQYF. V and J are TRBV7-3 and TRBJ2-7; the match to TRBD1 covers 9 bases. The missing CDR3 end, 3 residues past where the read stops, is filled in from the germline J gene. The V segment lost 6 bases and the J segment 4 bases; nucleotides outside the gene matches: 10. This CDR3 has 15 residues. CDR1 and CDR2 (germline): SGHTA, FQGTGA. The full variable domain, its missing parts supplied by reference TRBV7-3 and TRBJ2-7, is GAGVSQTPSNKVTEKGKYVELRCDPISGHTALYWYRQSLGQGPEFLIYFQGTGAADDSGLPNDRFFAVRPEGSVSTLKIQRTERGDSAVYLCASSLGQGLFYEQYFGPGTRLTVT.

This clone was recorded a few times. The read stops 3 residues short of the end of the CDR3; the missing end is completed from the germline J gene. The rearrangement joins TRBV5-1 to TRBJ2-7, with 10 nucleotides matching TRBD2. The V gene end was trimmed by 4 bases and the J gene end by 5 bases; junction bases not matched to a gene: 12. This CDR3 contains 16 residues. CDR1 is SGHRS, CDR2 YFSETQ, per germline. The covered CDR3 bases are TGCGCCAGCAGCCCCCCTCTAGCGGGAGTGAACGACGAG. Translation: CASSPPLAGVNDE. The full CDR3 protein is CASSPPLAGVNDEQYF. Supplemented by reference TRBV5-1 and TRBJ2-7, the full variable domain reads KAGVTQTPRYLIKTRGQQVTLSCSPISGHRSVSWYQQTPGQGLQFLFEYFSETQRNKGNFPGRFSGRQFSNSRSEMNVSTLELGDSALYLCASSPPLAGVNDEQYFGPGTRLTVT.

This clone was found many times. The sequence runs out 3 residues before the end of the CDR3; the remainder is reconstructed from the germline J gene. The chain combines TRBV20-1 with TRBJ2-3; 7 positions agree with TRBD2. The CDR3 is 15 amino acids. Germline V CDR1 and CDR2: DFQATT, SNEGSKA (reference sequence). J was trimmed by 2 bases and V by 0 bases; bases with no gene match: 5. The DNA read from the CDR3 is TGCAGTGCTAGAGATCCTAGCGGATTCACAGATACG. Its translation: CSARDPSGFTDT. The whole CDR3 reads CSARDPSGFTDTQYF.

This clone was seen a handful of times. The CDR3 goes on 3 residues after the read ends, and that part is filled in from the germline J gene. The chain joins TRBV5-1 to TRBJ2-7, with 9 bases fitting TRBD1. The germline V gene has CDR1 SGHRS and CDR2 YFSETQ. J was trimmed by 5 bases and V by 3 bases; bases with no gene match: 6. This CDR3 region has 14 residues. CDR3 in amino acids: CASSSDRGFHEQYF. The CDR3 bases that were read are TGCGCCAGCAGCTCCGACAGGGGGTTCCACGAG. The whole variable domain, remainder taken from reference TRBV5-1 and TRBJ2-7, is KAGVTQTPRYLIKTRGQQVTLSCSPISGHRSVSWYQQTPGQGLQFLFEYFSETQRNKGNFPGRFSGRQFSNSRSEMNVSTLELGDSALYLCASSSDRGFHEQYFGPGTRLTVT.

This clone was seen a handful of times. The CDR3 is cut off 3 residues early in the read; its end comes from the germline J gene. The rearrangement links TRBV20-1 to TRBJ2-5, with D possibly being TRBD2 (6 bases). CDR1 and CDR2 from the germline V gene are DFQATT and SNEGSKA (reference sequence). V gave up 3 bases and J gave up 5 bases, with 13 bases separating them. This CDR3 is 13 amino acids long. The part of the CDR3 DNA that was read is TGCAGTGCTAGCCCGACTAGTTCGGAGACC. Translated: CSASPTSSET. The complete CDR3 reads CSASPTSSETQYF.

This clone was seen at least ten times. The DNA ends 3 residues before the CDR3 does, and the rest of the CDR3 is filled in from the germline J gene. The rearrangement links TRBV5-1 to TRBJ2-7, with TRBD1 matching 10 bases. With V trimmed by 0 bases and J by 4 bases, 10 bases remained unmatched. Germline CDR1 reads SGHRS; CDR2 reads YFSETQ. The CDR3 has 17 residues. The chain's CDR3 is CASSLGDRGPLPYEQYF. CDR3 bases read: TGCGCCAGCAGCTTGGGGGACAGGGGTCCCCTCCCATACGAG.

This clone has at least ten counts. The read gets to within 3 residues of the CDR3 end, and the germline J gene fills in the rest. This chain joins TRBV2 and TRBJ1-2; TRBD1 might be the D (5 bases). Germline lookup yields CDR1 SNHLY and CDR2 FYNNEI. The CDR3 is made up of 15 amino acids. CDR3 bases read: TGTGCCAGCAGTGAGGGGACGTTATTAGCGGACGGC. Translated: CASSEGTLLADG. The complete CDR3 reads CASSEGTLLADGYTF.

To note about this clone: With the read ending 3 residues before the CDR3 end, the germline J gene is used to fill in that end. This chain links TRBV19 with TRBJ1-5, with 10 bases aligning to TRBD1. The junction had 10 bases not matched to a gene; V was cut back by 2 bases and J by 3 bases. The CDR3 is 18 residues long. Germline CDR1 and CDR2: LNHDA and SQIVND (reference sequence). CDR3 loop: CASSIQTGGNGNNQPQHF. The sequenced CDR3 bases are TGTGCCAGTAGTATACAGACAGGGGGCAATGGGAACAATCAGCCC.

This clone was seen more than once but under ten times. The CDR3 end lies 3 residues beyond the end of the read and is filled in from the germline J gene. J is TRBJ1-6 and V is TRBV5-6; possibly TRBD1 for D (5 bases). The germline V gene has CDR1 SGHDT and CDR2 YYEEEE. Between the trimmed V and J ends, which lost 3 bases and 8 bases, there was a span of 9 bases. The CDR3 contains 13 residues. CDR3 sequence: CASSWGLYSPLHF. The sequenced CDR3 bases are TGTGCCAGCAGCTGGGGACTCTATTCACCC.

This clone turned up a few times. With the read ending 3 residues before the CDR3 end, the germline J gene is used to fill in that end. V is TRBV20-1 and J is TRBJ2-1; TRBD2 aligns across 8 bases. Germline V gene data show CDR1 as DFQATT and CDR2 as SNEGSKA (reference sequence). V was clipped by 0 bases and J by 2 bases; unmatched bases: 6. This CDR3 has 16 residues. CDR3 DNA, as far as it was read: TGCAGTGCTAGAGATTATGCTAGCGGGCCCTACAATGAG. It yields the protein CSARDYASGPYNE. The entire CDR3 is CSARDYASGPYNEQFF.

This clone was found many times. Read data end 3 residues before the CDR3 end; the end is taken from the germline J gene. V usage is TRBV3-1 (or the pseudogene TRBV3-2) and J usage is TRBJ2-1; D uncertain. The CDR3 is 14 residues long. The germline V gene has CDR1 LGHDT and CDR2 YNNKEL (reference sequence). Between the trimmed V and J ends, which lost 5 bases and 0 bases, there was a span of 8 bases. This CDR3 reads CASSKSCSYNEQFF. CDR3 DNA, as far as it was read: TGTGCCAGCAGCAAAAGCTGCTCCTACAATGAG.

This clone came up a few times. Coverage ceases 3 residues before the CDR3 finishes, and the germline J gene fills in the end. The genes are TRBV6-1 and TRBJ2-7; a weak D match, TRBD2 (6 bases). The CDR3 covers 15 residues. V was clipped by 2 bases and J by 0 bases, with 11 bases between them. Germline V gene lookup returns CDR1 MNHNS and CDR2 SASEGT. Incomplete CDR3 DNA: TGTGCCAGCAGTGAACCCGGGGGAACCTCCTACGAG. It is translated as CASSEPGGTSYE. The complete CDR3 reads CASSEPGGTSYEQYF.

Ten or more counts support this clone. Read sequence stops 3 residues before the CDR3 end, and the germline J gene provides the missing end. The chain links TRBV29-1 to TRBJ1-2, with 8 bases that match TRBD1. CDR1 and CDR2 (germline): SQVTM, ANQGSEA. V lost 1 base to trimming and J lost 6 bases; unmatched junction nucleotides: 13. The CDR3 is made up of 16 amino acids. The CDR3 DNA, read in part, is TGCAGCGTTGAAGTGGGGCCGGCAGGGGGCGAGAATGGC. Its protein is CSVEVGPAGGENG. The CDR3 in full is CSVEVGPAGGENGYTF.

This clone was counted ten times or more. Read data end 3 residues before the CDR3 end; the end is taken from the germline J gene. V gene TRBV20-1 combines with J gene TRBJ2-2; perhaps TRBD2 as D (6 bases). V was clipped by 3 bases and J by 3 bases, with 14 bases between them. Germline CDR1 reads DFQATT; CDR2 reads SNEGSKA (reference sequence). This CDR3 is 15 amino acids long. The CDR3 is CSARGLTWHTGELFF. The sequenced part of the CDR3 DNA is TGCAGTGCTAGGGGACTCACATGGCACACCGGGGAG.

Regarding this clone: The read stops 3 residues short of the end of the CDR3; the missing end is completed from the germline J gene. J is TRBJ2-5 and V is TRBV7-2, with TRBD1 matching 8 bases. Germline CDR1 and CDR2: SGHTA and FQGNSA. V trimming: 4 bases; J trimming: 4 bases; junction bases outside the gene matches: 8. This CDR3 spans 15 amino acids. The CDR3 DNA, read in part, is TGTGCCAGCAGCTCAATCTATGGACAGGGAGAGACC. This translates into CASSSIYGQGET. The full CDR3 is CASSSIYGQGETQYF.

This clone appeared a few times. The sequence runs out 3 residues before the end of the CDR3; the remainder is reconstructed from the germline J gene. The same CDR3 also results from other DNA sequences found in this sample. The V and J genes are TRBV5-1 and TRBJ2-3, with D unresolved. Germline CDR1 is SGHRS and CDR2 is YFSETQ. The CDR3 sequence is 15 residues long. Trimming shortened V by 1 base and J by 0 bases, and 9 bases separated the two germline ends. Incomplete CDR3 DNA: TGCGCCAGCAGCTTGCCAGGCCCAAGCACAGATACG. As protein: CASSLPGPSTDT. From start to end, the CDR3 is CASSLPGPSTDTQYF.

This clone was seen many times. The read ends 3 residues shy of where the CDR3 ends; the end is completed using the germline J gene. This chain uses TRBV27 with TRBJ2-2; D remains unclear. V dropped 4 bases and J dropped 0 bases, with 6 bases sitting between them. The CDR3 is 14 amino acids. Looked up from germline, CDR1 is MNHEY and CDR2 is SMNVEV (reference sequence). The part of the CDR3 DNA that was read is TGTGCCAGCAGTTGGGCAACGAACACCGGGGAG. Translating it yields CASSWATNTGE. The CDR3, in full, reads CASSWATNTGELFF.

This clone was seen many times. Read sequence stops 3 residues before the CDR3 end, and the germline J gene provides the missing end. The chain employs TRBV7-6 and TRBJ2-7, with 9 bases aligning to TRBD2. This CDR3 region has 14 residues. Germline V CDR1 and CDR2: SGHVS, FNYEAQ. Trimming at V came to 4 bases and at J to 3 bases, leaving 4 bases not matched to a gene. The CDR3 bases that were read are TGTGCCAGCAGCTCCGTGACTAGCGGCTACGAG. It is translated as CASSSVTSGYE. The CDR3 in its entirety is CASSSVTSGYEQYF. The full variable domain, with the rest looked up from reference TRBV7-6 and TRBJ2-7, is GAGVSQSPRYKVTKRGQDVALRCDPISGHVSLYWYRQALGQGPEFLTYFNYEAQQDKSGLPNDRFSAERPEGSISTLTIQRTEQRDSAMYRCASSSVTSGYEQYFGPGTRLTVT.

This clone was picked up many times. The read ends 3 residues shy of where the CDR3 ends; the end is completed using the germline J gene. This chain joins TRBV7-2 and TRBJ2-1; D ambiguous. The CDR3 loop spans 14 amino acids. Trimming left V 5 bases short and J 5 bases short, with 13 bases between. CDR1 and CDR2 (germline): SGHTA, FQGNSA. Incomplete CDR3 DNA: TGTGCCAGCAGCCCCCAATGGAGCGACAATGAG. This translates into CASSPQWSDNE. The complete CDR3 reads CASSPQWSDNEQFF.

This clone has just a few counts. The read falls 3 residues short of the CDR3 end, and the missing part is taken from the germline J gene. This chain uses TRBV6-2 or TRBV6-3 with TRBJ1-1, with no clear D. Looked up from germline, CDR1 is MNHEY and CDR2 is SVGEGT. Trimming cost V 0 bases and J 1 base, with 15 bases left between them. The CDR3 contains 17 residues. The CDR3 DNA, read in part, is TGTGCCAGCAGTTACTCGATCCCGCAGGCCCCGAACACTGAA. Translation gives CASSYSIPQAPNTE. The whole CDR3 reads CASSYSIPQAPNTEAFF.

This clone was picked up many times. CDR3 DNA (partial): TGTGCCAGCAGCTTAGCGGGTTTGGGAGGGGGCGCGAGCGAG. This encodes CASSLAGLGGGASE. The full-length CDR3 reads as CASSLAGLGGGASEQYF. The chain is built from TRBV7-2 and TRBJ2-7; D might be TRBD1 or TRBD2, each matching 7 bases. The sequenced fragment ends 3 residues before the CDR3 boundary, so the rest is inferred from the germline J gene. The CDR3 has 17 residues. CDR1 and CDR2 (germline): SGHTA, FQGNSA. V gave up 0 bases and J gave up 6 bases, with 21 bases separating them.

This clone has at least ten counts. The read terminates 3 residues ahead of where the CDR3 ends, so the germline J gene completes it. The chain carries TRBV3-1 (or the pseudogene TRBV3-2) and TRBJ2-6; 9 bases agree with TRBD1. The trim removed 3 bases at V and 0 bases at J, leaving 12 bases unmatched. The V gene's germline CDR1 is LGHDT and CDR2 YNNKEL (reference sequence). There are 20 residues in the CDR3. CDR3 DNA (partial): TGTGCCAGCAGCCATCCCCCAGGGACAGGGATTTGCTCTGGGGCCAACGTC. Its protein is CASSHPPGTGICSGANV. The full CDR3 reads CASSHPPGTGICSGANVLTF.

This clone came up a few times. The read ends 3 residues early relative to the CDR3; the germline J gene fills the gap. Other DNA sequences in this sample translate to the same CDR3. The rearrangement joins TRBV7-9 to TRBJ1-3; a possible D gene is TRBD1 (5 bases). The germline gives CDR1 SEHNR, CDR2 FQNEAQ (reference sequence). Trimming took 3 bases from V and 4 from J, leaving 10 bases between them. The CDR3 consists of 14 residues. The CDR3 spells CASSLARAGNTIYF. Incomplete CDR3 DNA: TGTGCCAGCAGCTTGGCCAGGGCGGGAAACACC.

This clone was counted a few times. The CDR3 loop is CASSLAGGPYEQYF. CDR3 DNA (partial): TGTGCCAGCAGCTTAGCGGGGGGGCCCTACGAG. The chain couples TRBV7-9 to TRBJ2-7; a possible D gene is TRBD2 (7 bases). The CDR3 end lies 3 residues beyond the end of the read and is filled in from the germline J gene. V was pared by 0 bases and J by 2 bases, with 8 bases between. CDR1 and CDR2 from the germline V gene are SEHNR and FQNEAQ (reference sequence). The CDR3 consists of 14 residues.